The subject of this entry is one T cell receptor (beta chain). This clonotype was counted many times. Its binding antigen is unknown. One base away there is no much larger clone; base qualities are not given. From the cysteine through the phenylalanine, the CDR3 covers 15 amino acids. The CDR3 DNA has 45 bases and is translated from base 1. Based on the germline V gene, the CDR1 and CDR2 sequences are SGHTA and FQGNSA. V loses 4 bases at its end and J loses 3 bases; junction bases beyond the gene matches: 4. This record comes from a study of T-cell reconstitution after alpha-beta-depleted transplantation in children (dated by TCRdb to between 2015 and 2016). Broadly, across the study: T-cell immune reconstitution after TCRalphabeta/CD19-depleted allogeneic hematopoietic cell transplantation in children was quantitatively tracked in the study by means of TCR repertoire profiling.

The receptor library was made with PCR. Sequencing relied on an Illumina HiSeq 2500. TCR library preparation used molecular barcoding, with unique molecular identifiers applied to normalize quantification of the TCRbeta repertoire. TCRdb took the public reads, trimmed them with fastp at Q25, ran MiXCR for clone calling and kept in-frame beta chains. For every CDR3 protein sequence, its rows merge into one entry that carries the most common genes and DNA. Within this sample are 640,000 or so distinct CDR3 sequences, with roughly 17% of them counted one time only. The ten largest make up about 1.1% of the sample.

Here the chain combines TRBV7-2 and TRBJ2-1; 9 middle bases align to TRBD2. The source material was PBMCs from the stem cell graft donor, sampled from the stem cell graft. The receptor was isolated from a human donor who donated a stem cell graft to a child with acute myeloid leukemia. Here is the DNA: TGTGCCAGCAGCTACCGGCGGGGGGGCTACAATGAGCAGTTCTTC. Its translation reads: CASSYRRGGYNEQFF.